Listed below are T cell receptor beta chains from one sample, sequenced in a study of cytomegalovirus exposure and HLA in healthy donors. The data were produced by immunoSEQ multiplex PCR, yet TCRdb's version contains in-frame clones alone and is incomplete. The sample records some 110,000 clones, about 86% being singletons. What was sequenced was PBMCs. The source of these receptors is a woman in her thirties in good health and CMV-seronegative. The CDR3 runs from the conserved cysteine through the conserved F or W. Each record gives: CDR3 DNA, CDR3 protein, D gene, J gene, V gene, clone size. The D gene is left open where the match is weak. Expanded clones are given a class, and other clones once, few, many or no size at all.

DNA: TGTGCCAGCAGCTTAGGGGGGGTCTCCCAAGAGACCCAGTACTTC
CDR3: CASSLGGVSQETQYF
D: .
J: TRBJ2-5
V: TRBV7-2
size: .

DNA: TGTGCCAGTAGTATCAAGGGGACAGGGGTAAACGGGGAGCTGTTTTTT
CDR3: CASSIKGTGVNGELFF
D: TRBD1
J: TRBJ2-2
V: TRBV19
size: .

DNA: TGTGCCAGCAGTCCCGGGACTTTCCTTGGCTACACCTTC
CDR3: CASSPGTFLGYTF
D: .
J: TRBJ1-2
V: TRBV28
size: few

DNA: TGTGCCAGCAGTGACAGGGGGGCCTCCTACGAGCAGTACTTC
CDR3: CASSDRGASYEQYF
D: TRBD1
J: TRBJ2-7
V: TRBV27
size: few

DNA: TGTGCCAGTAGTATCGGATCTCTAGGGGGGAACACTGAAGCTTTCTTT
CDR3: CASSIGSLGGNTEAFF
D: .
J: TRBJ1-1
V: TRBV19
size: .

DNA: TGTGCCATCGGACAGGCTAGCACAGATACGCAGTATTTT
CDR3: CAIGQASTDTQYF
D: TRBD1
J: TRBJ2-3
V: TRBV10-3
size: .

DNA: TGTGCCAGCAGCGGACCGGTGGGGGGGCCGAACTATGGCTACACCTTC
CDR3: CASSGPVGGPNYGYTF
D: .
J: TRBJ1-2
V: TRBV9
size: .

DNA: TGTGCCAGCAGCTTAATGGGGACAGGGAATTTTGAGACCCAGTACTTC
CDR3: CASSLMGTGNFETQYF
D: TRBD1
J: TRBJ2-5
V: TRBV7-2
size: few

DNA: TGTGCCAGTAGTATCGGTTCCCAGGGGGCCACAGATACGCAGTATTTT
CDR3: CASSIGSQGATDTQYF
D: TRBD1
J: TRBJ2-3
V: TRBV19
size: .

DNA: TGCGCCAGCAGCAAAACTACTAGCGGATACGAGCAGTACTTC
CDR3: CASSKTTSGYEQYF
D: TRBD2
J: TRBJ2-7
V: TRBV5-1
size: .

DNA: TGTGCCAGCAGTTTAGCGGCGAGCTCTGGAAACACCATATATTTT
CDR3: CASSLAASSGNTIYF
D: .
J: TRBJ1-3
V: TRBV28
size: .

DNA: TGTGCCAGCACTATGGAGTATGGCTACACCTTC
CDR3: CASTMEYGYTF
D: .
J: TRBJ1-2
V: TRBV6-1
size: .

DNA: TGCGCCAGCAGTCCCTACCGAGTTAGGGGAAAGGACACTGAAGCTTTCTTT
CDR3: CASSPYRVRGKDTEAFF
D: .
J: TRBJ1-1
V: TRBV10-2
size: .

DNA: TGTGCCAGCAGTGACTCAGGAGGGCCCTACAATGAGCAGTTCTTC
CDR3: CASSDSGGPYNEQFF
D: .
J: TRBJ2-1
V: TRBV6-4
size: .

DNA: TGTGCCAGCAGCTTCGGACAGGTTGCTAATCGGGGGGAGCAGTACTTC
CDR3: CASSFGQVANRGEQYF
D: .
J: TRBJ2-7
V: TRBV7-8
size: .

DNA: TGCGCCAGCAGCTTGGAGGCTAGCGGGCCCGGCGATACGCAGTATTTT
CDR3: CASSLEASGPGDTQYF
D: TRBD2
J: TRBJ2-3
V: TRBV5-1
size: .

DNA: TGTGCCAGCAGCCCATTCACAGATACGCAGTATTTT
CDR3: CASSPFTDTQYF
D: .
J: TRBJ2-3
V: TRBV7-2
size: .

DNA: TGCGCCAGCAGCTTGATAGCGGGAAGCACAGATACGCAGTATTTT
CDR3: CASSLIAGSTDTQYF
D: TRBD2
J: TRBJ2-3
V: TRBV5-1
size: few